The sequence of this T cell receptor beta chain was determined in a study of blood T cell repertoires in COVID-19. Study background: Acute and convalescent COVID-19 specimens originated in the United States, Italy and Spain. The analysed material was cDNA or gDNA that came from T cells, B-cell-depleted T cells, or PBMCs.

In the authors' methods: Reference gene primer amplification yielded estimated nucleated cell counts. Repertoires were generated with immunoSEQ multiplex PCR, while TCRdb's copy carries only in-frame clones and drops some. The V and J calls and clone size were taken over from that table, and D and trimming were inferred from the DNA. The repertoire holds approximately 290,000 clones, with around 82% as singletons. The germline CDR1 and CDR2 sequences are SGHTA and FQGNSA. CDR3 length: 14 amino acids. The V end lost 5 bases, the J end lost 4 bases, and 14 bases lay between the germline ends. Input material: peripheral blood. This chain connects TRBV7-2 to TRBJ1-2, with D possibly TRBD1 on 5 matching bases. The receptor comes from a human donor with COVID-19, enrolled during active disease. The donor label of this sample is uncertain. CDR3 sequence: CASSQPTALYGYTF. The DNA for the CDR3 is TGTGCCAGCAGCCAACCGACAGCCCTCTATGGCTACACCTTC.